This T cell receptor (beta chain) stems from a study of T cells after yellow fever vaccination. Overall study results and limits: Among primary-vaccination clones, most reappeared after the booster, at almost 98% for CD4 and 88% for CD8. Few clonotypes appeared in both CD4 and CD8 compartments.

MiXCR, applied by TCRdb to the 5' RACE reads, yields one record per CDR3 protein. This table holds some 340,000 distinct CDR3 sequences, around 10% found once. In the case of this clonotype: Its antigen is as yet unknown.

The V end lost 6 bases, the J end lost 1 base, and 15 bases lay between the germline ends. CDR1 MNHEY and CDR2 SVGAGI come from the germline V gene. This CDR3 has 15 amino acids. This TCR derives from a man between 18 and 35 years old who received the YFV17D yellow fever vaccine. The rearrangement links TRBV6-5 to TRBJ1-1; possibly TRBD1 for D (5 bases). Material: CD4+ T cells sorted from PBMCs, obtained 45 days after the yellow fever booster vaccination. CDR3 DNA sequence: TGTGCCAGCAGGTTCCAGGGCCTCTCGAACACTGAAGCTTTCTTT. It yields the protein CASRFQGLSNTEAFF.